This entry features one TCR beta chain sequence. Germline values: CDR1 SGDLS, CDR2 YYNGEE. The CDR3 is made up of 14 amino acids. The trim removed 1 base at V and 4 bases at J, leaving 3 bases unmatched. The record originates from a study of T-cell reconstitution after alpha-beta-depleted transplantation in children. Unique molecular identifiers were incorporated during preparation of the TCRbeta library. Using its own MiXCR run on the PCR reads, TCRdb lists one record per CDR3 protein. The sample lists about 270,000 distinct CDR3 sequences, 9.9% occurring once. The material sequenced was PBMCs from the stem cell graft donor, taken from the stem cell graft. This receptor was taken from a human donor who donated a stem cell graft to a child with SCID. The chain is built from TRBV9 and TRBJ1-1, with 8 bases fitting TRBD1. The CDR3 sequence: CASSVHDRGTEAFF. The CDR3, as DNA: TGTGCCAGCAGCGTACACGACAGGGGCACTGAAGCTTTCTTT.